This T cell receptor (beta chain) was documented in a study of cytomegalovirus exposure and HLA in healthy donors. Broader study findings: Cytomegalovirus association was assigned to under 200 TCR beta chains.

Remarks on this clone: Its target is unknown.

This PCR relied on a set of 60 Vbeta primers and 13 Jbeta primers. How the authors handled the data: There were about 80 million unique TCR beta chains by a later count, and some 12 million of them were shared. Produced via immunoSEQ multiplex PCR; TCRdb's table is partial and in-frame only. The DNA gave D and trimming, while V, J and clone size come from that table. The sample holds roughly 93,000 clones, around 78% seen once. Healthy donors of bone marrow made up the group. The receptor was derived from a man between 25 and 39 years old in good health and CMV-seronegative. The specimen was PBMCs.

The CDR3 region has the DNA TGTGCCAGCAGCCAGGGACAGATTAGCACAGATACGCAGTATTTT. This codes for CASSQGQISTDTQYF. The chain uses TRBV7-3 and TRBJ2-3, with TRBD1 matching over 7 bases. The CDR3 sequence is 15 residues long. The trim removed 5 bases at V and 0 bases at J, leaving 5 bases unmatched. Germline loops: CDR1 SGHTA, CDR2 FQGTGA.